The rows below give T cell receptor beta chains drawn from one sample of a study of cytomegalovirus exposure and HLA in healthy donors. The assay was immunoSEQ multiplex PCR, and TCRdb's table has in-frame clones only and misses some. The sample lists 90,000 to 120,000 clones, roughly 80% occurring once. Sequencing was carried out using PBMCs. The receptors come from a female donor in good health and CMV-seropositive. Both conserved end residues are part of each CDR3. D genes are given only for firm matches. Not every row has a clone size; where given, it reads once, few, many or a size class.

TRBJ1-3 | TRBV30 | . | . | TGTGCCTGGAGTGTGAGGTCTGGAAACACCATATATTTT | CAWSVRSGNTIYF
TRBJ1-3 | TRBV28 | . | . | TGTGCCAGCAGTTTCTCCCTGGGGGCTACGAGCTCTGGAAACACCATATATTTT | CASSFSLGATSSGNTIYF
TRBJ1-2 | TRBV30 | few | TRBD1 | TGTGCCTGGAGTGTTGAAGGGGGCGACTATGGCTACACCTTC | CAWSVEGGDYGYTF
TRBJ2-5 | TRBV7-3 | . | TRBD1 | TGTGCCAGCAGGTCCGGGACAGGGCTTCGGGAGACCCAGTACTTC | CASRSGTGLRETQYF
TRBJ2-7 | TRBV18 | . | . | TGTGCCAGCGCGAAAAAGACAGGCAACTACGAGCAGTACTTC | CASAKKTGNYEQYF
TRBJ1-1 | TRBV30 | . | TRBD1 | TGTGCCTGGAGTGTGAGGGACAGTCGGAAAGCTTTCTTT | CAWSVRDSRKAFF
TRBJ1-1 | TRBV7-3 | . | . | TGTGCCAGCAGCTTGGGTCTCGGGGGGACGGCTGAAGCTTTCTTT | CASSLGLGGTAEAFF
TRBJ1-4 | TRBV4-1 | . | TRBD1 | TGCGCCAGCAGCCAAGGCGTACCGGGACAGGGGAGTGAAAAACTGTTTTTT | CASSQGVPGQGSEKLFF
TRBJ2-5 | TRBV12-5 | . | . | TGTGCTAGTGGTTTGGGACTTGACAGACAAGAGACCCAGTACTTC | CASGLGLDRQETQYF
TRBJ1-1 | TRBV27 | . | . | TGTGCCAGCAGTTTAATCGGACAGCCTATGAACACTGAAGCTTTCTTT | CASSLIGQPMNTEAFF
TRBJ1-5 | TRBV2 | . | TRBD1 | TGTGCCAGCAGTGAACAGGGGGCTAGCCAGCCCCAGCATTTT | CASSEQGASQPQHF
TRBJ1-6 | TRBV7-2 | . | TRBD1 | TGTGCCAGCAGCTTAGGGACAGGCTTAAGGGCACCCCTCCACTTT | CASSLGTGLRAPLHF
TRBJ1-2 | TRBV25-1 | few | . | TGTGCCAGCAGTCGACAGAGCTATGGCTACACCTTC | CASSRQSYGYTF
TRBJ1-5 | TRBV28 | . | . | TGTGCCAGCAGTCCCGCGGGGGGCCGTAGCAATCAGCCCCAGCATTTT | CASSPAGGRSNQPQHF
TRBJ1-4 | TRBV27 | . | TRBD1 | TGTGCCAGCAGTTTGACAGGGGGATATGGTGAAAAACTGTTTTTT | CASSLTGGYGEKLFF
TRBJ2-7 | TRBV4-3 | medium-sized | . | TGCGCCAGCAGCCAAGATTACGGGTTTGAACCCCTTCTCTCTGTCGAGCAGTACTTC | CASSQDYGFEPLLSVEQYF
TRBJ1-5 | TRBV2 | few | TRBD1 | TGTGCCAGCAGTGTCCGAAGGACAGGGGGCGGATGGAGCAATCAGCCCCAGCATTTT | CASSVRRTGGGWSNQPQHF
TRBJ1-1 | TRBV5-6 | . | . | TGTGCCAGCAGCTTGGCCTCTGAAGCTTTCTTT | CASSLASEAFF
TRBJ1-4 | TRBV30 | . | . | TGTGCCTGGAGTCGGGGGGGAGTTCTTAATGAAAAACTGTTTTTT | CAWSRGGVLNEKLFF
TRBJ1-4 | TRBV7-7 | . | . | TGTGCTAGCAGCTTCGAAGGGGGGGGAGGGACTAATGAAAAACTGTTTTTT | CASSFEGGGGTNEKLFF
TRBJ2-3 | TRBV6-1 | few | TRBD2 | TGTGCCAGCAGTTCGCTAGCGGGGAGCACAGATACGCAGTATTTT | CASSSLAGSTDTQYF
TRBJ1-1 | TRBV6-5 | once | . | TGTGCCAGCAGTTACTCGTTGCGGAACACTGAAGCTTTCTTT | CASSYSLRNTEAFF
TRBJ1-2 | TRBV19 | . | TRBD1 | TGTGCCAGTAAAACCACTTACAGGGGTTCAAACTATGGCTACACCTTC | CASKTTYRGSNYGYTF
TRBJ1-2 | TRBV6-5 | . | TRBD1 | TGTGCCAGTCACGGGACAGGGGACTATGGCTACACCTTC | CASHGTGDYGYTF
TRBJ2-6 | TRBV7-2 | . | . | TGTGCCAGCAGCTCACTCTCTGGGGCCAACGTCCTGACTTTC | CASSSLSGANVLTF
TRBJ1-1 | TRBV28 | . | . | TGTGCCAGCAAATCAGACAGAAAAAACTTAGCTTTCTTT | CASKSDRKNLAFF
TRBJ1-2 | TRBV5-1 | few | TRBD1 | TGCGCCAGCAGCCGAACAAGGGGACAGGGGGCCCGCGCTAACTATGGCTACACCTTC | CASSRTRGQGARANYGYTF
TRBJ1-1 | TRBV2 | . | . | TGTGCCAGTTCGACCGGGGTTATGAACACTGAAGCTTTCTTT | CASSTGVMNTEAFF
TRBJ1-5 | TRBV12-5 | . | TRBD1 | TGTGCTAGTGGTTTGGGACAGGGGTCCCAGCCCCAGCATTTT | CASGLGQGSQPQHF
TRBJ1-1 | TRBV29-1 | . | . | TGCAGCGGTCGTGGTACAGCGGCACTCTTGAACACTGAAGCTTTCTTT | CSGRGTAALLNTEAFF
TRBJ1-1 | TRBV23-1 | few | . | TGCGCCAGCAGTCCAAGTCAGGGTTCTGAAGCTTTCTTT | CASSPSQGSEAFF
TRBJ2-1 | TRBV7-2 | . | TRBD2 | TGTGCCAGCAGCCTGGCTAGCGGGCCCAATGAGCAGTTCTTC | CASSLASGPNEQFF
TRBJ2-2 | TRBV7-2 | . | TRBD1 | TGTGCCAGCAGCTCCGCCGGGACAGGGGGTTTCGCCGGGGAGCTGTTTTTT | CASSSAGTGGFAGELFF
TRBJ2-1 | TRBV11-2 | . | . | TGTGCCAGCAGCCGGTGGGAATCATGGAGGGAGGCCTACAATGAGCAGTTCTTC | CASSRWESWREAYNEQFF
TRBJ2-1 | TRBV7-9 | . | . | TGTGCCAGCAGCTTTGTCGGAGCCTACAATGAGCAGTTCTTC | CASSFVGAYNEQFF
TRBJ2-5 | TRBV28 | . | TRBD1 | TGTGCCAGCAGTTTGGCCGGGACAGGGGGAGAGACCCAGTACTTC | CASSLAGTGGETQYF
TRBJ2-1 | TRBV27 | . | TRBD2 | TGTGCCAGCAGGGTTAGCGGGGGCCCTTCCAATGAGCAGTTCTTC | CASRVSGGPSNEQFF
TRBJ1-1 | TRBV29-1 | . | . | TGCAGCGTTAAAGACAGGATTGAAGCTTTCTTT | CSVKDRIEAFF
TRBJ2-3 | TRBV5-1 | . | TRBD2 | TGCGCCAGCAGCTTGGGCGGCGGGGGGTTGAAGTATTTT | CASSLGGGGLKYF
TRBJ2-5 | TRBV5-1 | . | TRBD1 | TGCGCCAGCAGCGCTTCCGGGACAGGGCCCGAGACCCAGTACTTC | CASSASGTGPETQYF
TRBJ1-2 | TRBV5-4 | few | . | TGTGCCAGCAGCTTGGAATCGGGCTATGGCTACACCTTC | CASSLESGYGYTF
TRBJ2-3 | TRBV29-1 | . | TRBD2 | TGCAGCCCCCAGCGGGGGAGCAGGTCAGATACGCAGTATTTT | CSPQRGSRSDTQYF
TRBJ1-2 | TRBV2 | . | . | TGTGCCAGCAGTGTCGAGGGGGGGATCTATGGCTACACCTTC | CASSVEGGIYGYTF
TRBJ2-3 | TRBV29-1 | . | TRBD1 | TGCAGCGTCCAAAGGACAGGGGCCGCAATTGGCACAGATACGCAGTATTTT | CSVQRTGAAIGTDTQYF
TRBJ1-5 | TRBV10-3 | once | TRBD1 | TGTGCCATCAGTGAGGGGGTGGGGACAGTAAGCAATCAGCCCCAGCATTTT | CAISEGVGTVSNQPQHF
TRBJ2-1 | TRBV5-1 | . | TRBD2 | TGCGCCAGCAGCAAAACGAGGACTAGCGGAAACAATGAGCAGTTCTTC | CASSKTRTSGNNEQFF
TRBJ1-4 | TRBV6-5 | once | . | TGTGCCAGCAGCTCTCGTTTGGGGCTTAATGAAAAACTGTTTTTT | CASSSRLGLNEKLFF
TRBJ1-4 | TRBV6-6 | few | . | TGTGCCAGCAGACTTACAGGGTCGGGTGAAAAACTGTTTTTT | CASRLTGSGEKLFF